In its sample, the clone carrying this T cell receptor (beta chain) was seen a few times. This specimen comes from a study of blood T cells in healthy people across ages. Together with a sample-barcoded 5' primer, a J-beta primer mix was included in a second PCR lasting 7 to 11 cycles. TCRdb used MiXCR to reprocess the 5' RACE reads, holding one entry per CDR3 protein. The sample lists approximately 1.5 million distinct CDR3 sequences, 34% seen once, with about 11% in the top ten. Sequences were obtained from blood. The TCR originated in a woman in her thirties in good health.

The CDR3 spells CASSLVPWHEQYF. The CDR3 DNA reads as TGTGCCAGCAGCTTAGTTCCGTGGCACGAGCAGTACTTC. This sequence joins TRBV7-9 and TRBJ2-7; D call uncertain. Per germline, CDR1 SEHNR and CDR2 FQNEAQ (reference sequence). The germline V and J ends were trimmed by 1 base and 5 bases, with 9 bases remaining between them. The CDR3 loop spans 13 amino acids.